The clone carrying this TCR beta chain was recorded only once. Antigen: not known. Per the germline V gene, CDR1 is SGHRS and CDR2 is YFSETQ. This CDR3 is built from 18 residues. V was cut by 3 bases and J by 8 bases, with 27 bases left in between. A J-beta primer mix and a sample-barcoded 5' primer were used in a second PCR of about 6 to 12 cycles. TCRdb redid the calling of the 5' RACE reads with MiXCR, one entry per CDR3 protein. The sample records about 780,000 distinct CDR3 sequences, around half being singletons. Peripheral blood, about 10 milliliters per donor, was collected. The data are from a study of blood T cells in healthy people across ages. Regarding the study as a whole: Conclusively comparing naive with antigen-experienced cells was impossible with unsorted PBMCs.

The chain couples TRBV5-1 to TRBJ2-1; weak D call: TRBD2 (6 bases). The source is a man older than 75 in good health. Sample: blood. In DNA form, the CDR3 reads TGCGCCAGCAGCTCCGGATTGGAACCGGGACTTAGATACGATGAGCAGTTCTTC. Protein product: CASSSGLEPGLRYDEQFF.